Listed here is a single TCR beta chain. The CDR3 length is 14 residues. Germline-derived CDR1 and CDR2 are SQVTM and ANQGSEA. Trimming cost V 6 bases and J 4 bases; bases outside gene matches: 10. These data originate in a study of blood T cell repertoires in COVID-19. Per the study methods: Reference gene primers were amplified, and this amplification served to estimate nucleated cell counts. Sequencing was performed with immunoSEQ multiplex PCR; in TCRdb, only in-frame clones are kept and a portion is missing. The DNA was the basis for D and trimming; V, J and clone size are from that table. The table records about 110,000 clones, about 88% of them present only once.

The origin of this receptor is a woman aged 70 to 79 who had recovered from COVID-19. This chain connects TRBV29-1 to TRBJ2-3; 7 bases align to TRBD2. Sequencing was done on a sample of peripheral blood. The CDR3 nucleotides are TGCAGCGTCAAGTACGGGGGAGGGGCAGATACGCAGTATTTT. Its translation is CSVKYGGGADTQYF.